This T cell receptor beta chain derives from a study of blood T cells in healthy people across ages (dated by TCRdb to about 2015). Notes on the research overall: In model experiments, template switching captured about one uniquely barcoded TCR beta cDNA molecule for every two T cells. Using the same blood draw, the study looked at two additional independent replicas of 1 million unique cDNA reads for two donors, one aged 18 to 30 and the other aged 80 or older. To avoid experimental bias, donors of different ages were distributed randomly across sequencing lanes. Donors were grouped into four age groups: young (average about 15 years), middle-aged (about 40), aged (roughly 62) and long-lived (82). The study measured age-related changes in TCR beta repertoire diversity using deep sequencing normalized with unique cDNA molecular identifiers. General study outcomes and caveats: The percentage of naive T cells measured by flow cytometry correlated strongly with observed TCR beta diversity. Since profiling was done on bulk unsorted PBMCs, naive and antigen-experienced compartments could not be conclusively compared. Compared with the aged group, the long-lived group had more naive CD4+ T cells, fewer expanded clones and increased TCR diversity, a pattern suggesting age selection. Estimates of total diversity based on one million sequenced T cells were considered lower bounds and underestimates. Because the CMV infection status of the donors was unknown, age-related changes in expanded clonotypes may potentially have been confounded. As age increased, observed TCR beta diversity per million T cells dropped in a roughly linear way, and a significant reduction was already evident by age about 40.

Donors were about 36 systemically healthy Caucasian individuals from Russia aged 6 to 90 years. Each donor gave ten milliliters of peripheral blood, collected into EDTA-treated Vacutainer tubes. PBMCs were isolated by Ficoll-Paque density-gradient centrifugation, with at least 7 million obtained per sample. Total RNA, at least 6 micrograms per sample, was extracted from PBMCs with Trizol reagent. The percentages of naive CD45RAhigh/CD27high T cells were determined by flow cytometry on a PBMC aliquot from every donor. Receptors were amplified or captured by 5' RACE. Instrument on record: Illumina HiSeq 2500. A second about 7 to 12 cycle PCR used a sample-barcoded 5' primer and a J-beta primer mix. Each TCR beta cDNA molecule received a unique molecular identifier from a template-switch 5' adaptor carrying 12 random nucleotides. At least 2.5 million CDR3-containing paired-end reads were obtained from each sample. The Mint cDNA synthesis kit, primed by a TRBC-specific oligonucleotide, was used to synthesize first-strand cDNA from all RNA. Following uracil-DNA glycosylase treatment, a first 18-cycle PCR with universal primers M1SS and BC2_uni_R was performed on all cDNA. The study's processing was this. Each sample was normalized by randomly selecting 1 million high-quality reads, each carrying a distinct molecular identifier. Instead of being binned into consensus sequences, reads with shared molecular identifiers were discarded. MiTCR, with a Q25 quality threshold and the strictest error-elimination algorithm, was used for CDR3 identification, clonotype clustering and error correction. Lower-bound total TCR beta diversity was estimated with a nonparametric unseen species model using Euler transformation. TCRdb reprocessing: public reads trimmed at Q25 with fastp, clones called with MiXCR, in-frame beta chains kept. Rows matching on CDR3 protein sequence are summarized as one entry with the most common DNA and genes. The V and J calls shown here were made by TCRdb, not taken from the authors' results. The table for this sample lists 1.5 million to 2 million distinct CDR3 sequences; around half of them were counted only once. The leading ten clones occupy approximately 2.1% of the sample.

Between the V and J ends, shortened by 6 bases and 6 bases respectively, the junction contains 17 bases. The cysteine opens and the phenylalanine closes a CDR3 of 14 amino acids. Here the CDR3 DNA is all that survives: 42 bases in frame from base 1. Regarding this clonotype: The antigen this receptor binds is unknown. No much larger clonotype is one base removed from it; base qualities were not supplied.

The source of this sequence is a woman aged 35 to 49 in good health. Here the chain combines TRBV12-3 or TRBV12-4 and TRBJ1-2; matching of 5 bases hints at TRBD1 as the D gene. The specimen was blood. The bases are TGTGCCAGCAGGTTCCCCGCAGGGAGAGATGGCTACACCTTC. It translates as CASRFPAGRDGYTF.